These T cell receptor beta chains were read from a single sample in a study of CD8 T cells in ankylosing spondylitis. Each CDR3 protein gets one entry after TCRdb re-called the 5' RACE reads with MiXCR. The data show about 130,000 distinct CDR3 sequences, 9.3% seen once. The specimen sequenced was blood, either unsorted or a sorted T cell fraction (not recorded which). The receptors come from a male donor with ankylosing spondylitis or in good health (not recorded which). Each CDR3 is given with its conserved first and last residue. D genes are given only for firm matches. Expanded clones are given a class, and other clones once, few, many or no size at all.

>TRBJ2-5|.|.|TRBV7-9
TGTGCCAGCAGCTTAGGAACGATCCTGGCAGAGACCCAGTACTTC
CASSLGTILAETQYF
>TRBJ1-1|many|.|TRBV29-1
TGCAGCGCAGCTAAACAGGGTATGACTGAAGCTTTCTTT
CSAAKQGMTEAFF
>TRBJ2-7|.|TRBD1|TRBV20-1
TGCAGTGCTATCCCGGGACAGGGGCGATGGGAGCAGTACTTC
CSAIPGQGRWEQYF
>TRBJ2-7|many|.|TRBV28
TGTGCCAGCAGCGATAGAATAGGTTACTACGAGCAGTACTTC
CASSDRIGYYEQYF
>TRBJ2-7|many|.|TRBV14
TGTGCCAGCAGCCAGGGGACAAGTGCGTACGAGCAGTACTTC
CASSQGTSAYEQYF
>TRBJ2-3|.|TRBD2|TRBV19
TGTGCCAGTAGTAGTACCGGGACTAGCGGAATTCATACGCAGTATTTT
CASSSTGTSGIHTQYF
>TRBJ2-5|many|.|TRBV27
TGTGCCAGCAGTTTATCCCGAGCCACAACAGAGACCCAGTACTTC
CASSLSRATTETQYF
>TRBJ2-3|many|TRBD1|TRBV4-2
TGTGCCAGCAGCCAAGATACACAGGGGTCAGATACGCAGTATTTT
CASSQDTQGSDTQYF
>TRBJ2-7|many|TRBD2|TRBV20-1
TGCAGTGCTAGCGTGAGCGGGAGCTCCTACGAGCAGTACTTC
CSASVSGSSYEQYF
>TRBJ2-1|many|TRBD2|TRBV20-1
TGCAGTGCCAAAACTAGCGGGGCATACAATGAGCAGTTCTTC
CSAKTSGAYNEQFF
>TRBJ2-4|many|TRBD2|TRBV4-2
TGTGCCAGCAGCCAAGTAGATACAGCGGGAGGAGGCATTCAGTACTTC
CASSQVDTAGGGIQYF